This TCR beta chain was sequenced in a study of T cell changes during pregnancy in multiple sclerosis. This CDR3 is built from 15 residues. The V gene end was trimmed by 3 bases and the J gene end by 6 bases; junction bases not matched to a gene: 7. In germline, CDR1 is MRHNA, CDR2 SNTAGT. Here immunoSEQ multiplex PCR was the method, and the copy in TCRdb shows in-frame clones only, minus some. The table records roughly 83,000 clones, approximately 91% of them present only once. V gene TRBV6-4 combines with J gene TRBJ2-1; the match to TRBD2 covers 8 bases. The TCR originated in a female donor in good health, serving as a control in a pregnancy study. Some clones in this sample may be carry-over from other donors' samples. Sequencing was performed on PBMCs, taken in the first trimester of pregnancy. The CDR3: CASSESSGSGNEQFF. As DNA, the CDR3 is TGTGCCAGCAGTGAATCAAGCGGGAGCGGCAATGAGCAGTTCTTC.